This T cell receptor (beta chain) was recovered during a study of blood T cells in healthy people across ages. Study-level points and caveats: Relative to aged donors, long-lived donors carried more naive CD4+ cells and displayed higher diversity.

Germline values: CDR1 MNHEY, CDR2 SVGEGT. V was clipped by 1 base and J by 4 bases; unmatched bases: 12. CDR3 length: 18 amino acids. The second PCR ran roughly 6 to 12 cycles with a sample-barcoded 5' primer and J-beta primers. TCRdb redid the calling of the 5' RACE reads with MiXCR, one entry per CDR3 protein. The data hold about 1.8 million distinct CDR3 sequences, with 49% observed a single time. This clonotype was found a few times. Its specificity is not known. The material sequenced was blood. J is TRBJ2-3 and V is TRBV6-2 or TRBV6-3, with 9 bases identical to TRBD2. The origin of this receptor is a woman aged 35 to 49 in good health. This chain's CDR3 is CASSYLLRGGALADTQYF. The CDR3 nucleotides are TGTGCCAGCAGTTACTTACTCCGCGGGGGGGCACTCGCAGATACGCAGTATTTT.